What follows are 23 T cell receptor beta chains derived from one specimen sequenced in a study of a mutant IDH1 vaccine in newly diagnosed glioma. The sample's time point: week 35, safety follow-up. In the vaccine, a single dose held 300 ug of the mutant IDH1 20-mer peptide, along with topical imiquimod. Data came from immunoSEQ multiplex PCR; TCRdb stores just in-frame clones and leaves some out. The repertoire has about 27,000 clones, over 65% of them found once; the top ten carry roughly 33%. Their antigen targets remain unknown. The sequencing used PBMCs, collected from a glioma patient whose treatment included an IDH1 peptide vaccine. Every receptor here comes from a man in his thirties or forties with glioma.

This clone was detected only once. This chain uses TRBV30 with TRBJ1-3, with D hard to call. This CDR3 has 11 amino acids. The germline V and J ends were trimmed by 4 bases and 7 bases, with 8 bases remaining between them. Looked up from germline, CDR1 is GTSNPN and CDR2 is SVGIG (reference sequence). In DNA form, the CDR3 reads TGTGCCTGGACGGCCAGCAACACCATATATTTT. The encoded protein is CAWTASNTIYF.

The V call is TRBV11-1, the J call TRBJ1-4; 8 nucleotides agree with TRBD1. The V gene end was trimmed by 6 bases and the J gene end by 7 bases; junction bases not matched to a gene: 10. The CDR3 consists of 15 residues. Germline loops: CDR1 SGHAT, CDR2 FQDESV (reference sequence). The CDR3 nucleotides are TGTGCCAGCAGACGTACAGGGGGGGTTCCTGAAAAACTGTTTTTT. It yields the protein CASRRTGGVPEKLFF. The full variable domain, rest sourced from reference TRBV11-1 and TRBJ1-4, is EAEVAQSPRYKITEKSQAVAFWCDPISGHATLYWYRQILGQGPELLVQFQDESVVDDSQLPKDRFSAERLKGVDSTLKIQPAELGDSAMYLCASRRTGGVPEKLFFGSGTQLSVL.

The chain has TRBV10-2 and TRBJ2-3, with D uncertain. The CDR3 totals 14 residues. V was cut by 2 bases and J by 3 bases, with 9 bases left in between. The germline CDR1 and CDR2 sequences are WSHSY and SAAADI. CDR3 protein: CASSERLETDTQYF. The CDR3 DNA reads TGCGCCAGCAGTGAGCGGTTGGAGACAGATACGCAGTATTTT.

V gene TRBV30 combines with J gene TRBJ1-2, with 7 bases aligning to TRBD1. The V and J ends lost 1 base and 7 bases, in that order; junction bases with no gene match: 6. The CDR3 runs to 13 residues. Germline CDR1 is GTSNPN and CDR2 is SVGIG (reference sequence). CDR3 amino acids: CAWSGETGIGYTF. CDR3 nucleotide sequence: TGTGCCTGGAGTGGAGAGACAGGGATTGGCTACACCTTC. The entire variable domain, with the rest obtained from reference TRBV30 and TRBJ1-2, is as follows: SQTIHQWPATLVQPVGSPLSLECTVEGTSNPNLYWYRQAAGRGLQLLFYSVGIGQISSEVPQNLSASRPQDRQFILSSKKLLLSDSGFYLCAWSGETGIGYTFGSGTRLTVV.

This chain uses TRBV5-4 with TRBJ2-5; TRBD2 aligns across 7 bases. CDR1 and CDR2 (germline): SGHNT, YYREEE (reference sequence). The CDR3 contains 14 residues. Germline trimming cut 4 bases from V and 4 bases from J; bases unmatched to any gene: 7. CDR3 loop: CASSPQAGAETQYF. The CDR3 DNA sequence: TGTGCCAGCAGCCCCCAGGCGGGAGCAGAGACCCAGTACTTC.

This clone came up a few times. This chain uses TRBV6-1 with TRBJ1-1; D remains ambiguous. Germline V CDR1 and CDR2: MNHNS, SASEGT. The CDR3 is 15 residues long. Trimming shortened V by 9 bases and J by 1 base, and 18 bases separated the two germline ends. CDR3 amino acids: CASRYLGRQNTEAFF. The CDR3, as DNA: TGTGCCAGTCGGTATCTGGGTCGGCAGAACACTGAAGCTTTCTTT.

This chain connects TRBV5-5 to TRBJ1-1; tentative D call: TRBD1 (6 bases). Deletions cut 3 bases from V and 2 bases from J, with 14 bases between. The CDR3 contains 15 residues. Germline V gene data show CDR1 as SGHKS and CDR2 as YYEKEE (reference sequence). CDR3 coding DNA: TGTGCCAGCAGCTACACGACAGGACCTAACACTGAAGCTTTCTTT. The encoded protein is CASSYTTGPNTEAFF.

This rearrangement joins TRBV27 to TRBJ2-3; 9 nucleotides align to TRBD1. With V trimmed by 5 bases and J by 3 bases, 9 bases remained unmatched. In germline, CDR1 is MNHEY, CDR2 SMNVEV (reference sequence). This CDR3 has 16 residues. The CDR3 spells CASSGGQGVSTDTQYF. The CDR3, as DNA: TGTGCCAGCAGTGGGGGACAGGGAGTGAGTACAGATACGCAGTATTTT.

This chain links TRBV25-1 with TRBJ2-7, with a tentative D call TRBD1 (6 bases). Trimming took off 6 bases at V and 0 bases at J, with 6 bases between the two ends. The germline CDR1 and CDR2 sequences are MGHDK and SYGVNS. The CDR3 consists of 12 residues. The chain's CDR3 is CASRDSSYEQYF. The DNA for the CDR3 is TGTGCCAGCAGGGACAGCTCCTACGAGCAGTACTTC.

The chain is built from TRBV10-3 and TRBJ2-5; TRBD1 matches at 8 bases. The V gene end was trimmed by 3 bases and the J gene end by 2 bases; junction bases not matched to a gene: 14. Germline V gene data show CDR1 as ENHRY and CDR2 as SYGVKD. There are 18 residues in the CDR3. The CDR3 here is CAISDLGQDVRSQETQYF. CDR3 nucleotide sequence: TGTGCCATCAGTGACCTGGGACAGGACGTAAGATCACAAGAGACCCAGTACTTC.

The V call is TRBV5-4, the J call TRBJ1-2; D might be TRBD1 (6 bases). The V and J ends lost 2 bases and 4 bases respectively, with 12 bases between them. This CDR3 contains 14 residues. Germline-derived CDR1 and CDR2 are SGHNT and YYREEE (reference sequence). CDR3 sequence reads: CASSLEGGGYGYTF. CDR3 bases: TGTGCCAGCAGCTTAGAAGGAGGGGGCTATGGCTACACCTTC.

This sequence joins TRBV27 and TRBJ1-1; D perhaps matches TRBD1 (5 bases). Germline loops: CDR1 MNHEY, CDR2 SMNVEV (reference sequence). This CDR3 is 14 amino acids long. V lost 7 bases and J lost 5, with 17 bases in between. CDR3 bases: TGTGCCAGCATCTCCTGGGGCGCAGGGACTGAAGCTTTCTTT. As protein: CASISWGAGTEAFF.

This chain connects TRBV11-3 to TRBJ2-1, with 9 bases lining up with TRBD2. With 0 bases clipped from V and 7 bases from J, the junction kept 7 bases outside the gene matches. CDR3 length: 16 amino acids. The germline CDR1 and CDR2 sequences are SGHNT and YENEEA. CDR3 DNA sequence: TGTGCCAGCAGCTTAGATGGGCTAGCGGGGTTTAATGAGCAGTTCTTC. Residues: CASSLDGLAGFNEQFF.

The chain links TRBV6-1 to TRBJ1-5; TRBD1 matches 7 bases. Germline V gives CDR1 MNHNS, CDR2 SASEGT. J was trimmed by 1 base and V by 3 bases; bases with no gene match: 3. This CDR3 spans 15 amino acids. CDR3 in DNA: TGTGCCAGCAGTGAGACAGGGTGGAGCAATCAGCCCCAGCATTTT. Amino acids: CASSETGWSNQPQHF.

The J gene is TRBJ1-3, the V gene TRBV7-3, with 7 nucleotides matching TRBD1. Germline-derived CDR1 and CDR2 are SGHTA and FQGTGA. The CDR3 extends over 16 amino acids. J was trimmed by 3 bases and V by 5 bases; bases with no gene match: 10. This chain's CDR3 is CASSPNPTGFGNTIYF. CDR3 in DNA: TGTGCCAGCAGCCCAAACCCGACAGGGTTTGGAAACACCATATATTTT.

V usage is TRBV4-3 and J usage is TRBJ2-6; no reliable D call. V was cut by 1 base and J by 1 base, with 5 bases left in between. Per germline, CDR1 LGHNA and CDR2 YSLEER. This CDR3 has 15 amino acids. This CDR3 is CASSQAFSGANVLTF. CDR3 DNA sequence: TGCGCCAGCAGCCAAGCGTTTTCTGGGGCCAACGTCCTGACTTTC.

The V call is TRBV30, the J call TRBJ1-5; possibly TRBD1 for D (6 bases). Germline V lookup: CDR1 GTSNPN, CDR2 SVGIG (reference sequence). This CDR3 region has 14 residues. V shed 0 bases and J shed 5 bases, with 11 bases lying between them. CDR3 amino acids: CAWSVSGAYQPQHF. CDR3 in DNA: TGTGCCTGGAGTGTATCAGGGGCCTATCAGCCCCAGCATTTT. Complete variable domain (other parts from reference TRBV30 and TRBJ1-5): SQTIHQWPATLVQPVGSPLSLECTVEGTSNPNLYWYRQAAGRGLQLLFYSVGIGQISSEVPQNLSASRPQDRQFILSSKKLLLSDSGFYLCAWSVSGAYQPQHFGDGTRLSIL.

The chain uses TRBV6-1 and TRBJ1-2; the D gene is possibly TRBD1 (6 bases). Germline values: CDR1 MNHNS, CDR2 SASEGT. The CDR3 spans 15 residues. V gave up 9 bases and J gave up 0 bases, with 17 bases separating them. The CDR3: CASGRGLTANYGYTF. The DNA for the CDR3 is TGTGCCAGTGGGCGGGGGCTGACTGCTAACTATGGCTACACCTTC.

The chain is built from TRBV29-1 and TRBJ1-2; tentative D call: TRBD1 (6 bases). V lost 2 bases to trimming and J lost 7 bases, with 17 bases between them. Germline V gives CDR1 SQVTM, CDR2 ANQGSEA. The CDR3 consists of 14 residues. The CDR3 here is CSVENREGESGYTF. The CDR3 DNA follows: TGCAGCGTTGAAAACAGGGAAGGGGAGAGTGGCTACACCTTC.

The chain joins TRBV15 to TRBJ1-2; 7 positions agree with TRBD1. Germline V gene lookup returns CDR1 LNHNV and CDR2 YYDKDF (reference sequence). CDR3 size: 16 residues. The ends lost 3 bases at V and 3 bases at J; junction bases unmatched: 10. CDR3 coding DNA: TGTGCCACCAGCAGGAACCTAAGACAGGGCGACTATGGCTACACCTTC. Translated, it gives CATSRNLRQGDYGYTF.

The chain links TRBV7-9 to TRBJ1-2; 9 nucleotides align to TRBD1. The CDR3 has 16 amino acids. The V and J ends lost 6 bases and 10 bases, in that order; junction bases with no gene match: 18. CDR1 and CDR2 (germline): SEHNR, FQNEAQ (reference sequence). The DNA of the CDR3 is TGTGCCAGCAGTACAACAGGGGGCAGGACACCTCTTCTCTACACCTTC. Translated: CASSTTGGRTPLLYTF.

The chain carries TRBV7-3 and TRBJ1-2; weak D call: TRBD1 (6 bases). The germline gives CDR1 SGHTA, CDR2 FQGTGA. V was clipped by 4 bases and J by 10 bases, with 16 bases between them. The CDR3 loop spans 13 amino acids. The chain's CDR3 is CASSSDRQPPYTF. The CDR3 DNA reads TGTGCCAGCAGCTCCGACAGGCAACCGCCCTACACCTTC.

CDR3 nucleotides: TGCGCCAGCAGCCAAGTAAGAGGCAAGGGACTTTACGAGCAGTACTTC. It is translated as CASSQVRGKGLYEQYF. The chain has TRBV4-1 and TRBJ2-7; TRBD2 is a possible D gene (6 bases). V dropped 1 base and J dropped 4 bases, with 17 bases sitting between them. The germline CDR1 and CDR2 sequences are MGHRA and YSYEKL. The CDR3 extends over 16 amino acids.